Ten or more counts support the clone carrying this T cell receptor (beta chain). Its cognate antigen is unknown. This entry is derived from a study of Graves' ophthalmopathy and Graves' hyperthyroidism. Study-level results: Ophthalmopathy progression was predicted with 70.59% sensitivity and 72% to 80% specificity.

The CDR3 has 16 residues. V lost 5 bases and J lost 5; bases outside the gene matches: 10. Germline CDR1 is KGHDR and CDR2 is SFDVKD. TCR beta CDR3 amplification used RNA transcripts. Second-round multiplex PCR came after a first-round RT-PCR that employed HTBI primers. Via MiXCR, TCRdb re-called the multiplex PCR reads, giving one row per CDR3 protein. The sample lists approximately 640,000 distinct CDR3 sequences; under 50% were seen once. All donors with ophthalmopathy were recorded as having moderate-to-severe activity, CAS ≥3, NOSPECS ≥4 and a duration under 3 months. Patients were excluded if they had other autoimmune diseases or uncontrolled infections, and likewise if pregnancy or lactation applied.

Source material: peripheral blood. The chain carries TRBV24-1 and TRBJ2-5; 10 bases line up with TRBD1. The receptor's source is an adult man with Graves' ophthalmopathy. In nucleotides, the CDR3 is TGTGCCACCAGTGGTCCCCCGACAGGGGGCTTGGAGACCCAGTACTTC. Encoded protein: CATSGPPTGGLETQYF.